A single sample gave rise to the 31 T cell receptor beta chains below, sequenced in a study of blood T cell repertoires in COVID-19. Assay: immunoSEQ multiplex PCR; the TCRdb copy retains only in-frame clones and omits some. The sample lists under 200,000 clones, roughly 80% occurring once. The sample taken for sequencing was peripheral blood. Every receptor here comes from a man younger than 45 with active or convalescent COVID-19.

The chain is built from TRBV28 and TRBJ1-1; 8 bases map to TRBD1. Germline CDR1 reads MDHEN; CDR2 reads SYDVKM. V shed 8 bases, J shed 11 bases, and the junction held 10 bases outside the gene matches. The CDR3 contains 12 residues. CDR3 residues: CASAPGGIWAFF. The CDR3 DNA reads TGTGCCAGCGCCCCAGGGGGCATTTGGGCTTTCTTT.

This sequence joins TRBV30 and TRBJ1-2; 9 bases map to TRBD1. This CDR3 is built from 13 residues. V shed 5 bases, J shed 8 bases, and the junction held 9 bases outside the gene matches. Germline V gene data show CDR1 as GTSNPN and CDR2 as SVGIG (reference sequence). The CDR3 nucleotides are TGTGCCTGGGAGACAGGGGGAGGGGCCGGCTACACCTTC. It specifies CAWETGGGAGYTF.

The chain uses TRBV9 and TRBJ1-1, with D tentatively TRBD1 (6 bases). Germline lookup yields CDR1 SGDLS and CDR2 YYNGEE. With 0 bases removed from V and 4 bases from J, the gap between germline ends came to 13 bases. This CDR3 has 15 amino acids. CDR3 DNA: TGTGCCAGCAGCGTAGCAGGTGGGGGCCGCACTGAAGCTTTCTTT. Protein sequence: CASSVAGGGRTEAFF.

J is TRBJ1-1 and V is TRBV7-9; D is perhaps TRBD1 (5 bases). Trimming took 8 bases from V and 3 from J, leaving 10 bases between them. Germline V lookup: CDR1 SEHNR, CDR2 FQNEAQ (reference sequence). The CDR3 runs to 12 residues. The CDR3 region is CASRQGYTEAFF. The DNA for the CDR3 is TGTGCCAGCCGCCAGGGCTACACTGAAGCTTTCTTT.

The chain uses TRBV5-5 and TRBJ1-1, with D perhaps matching TRBD1 (5 bases). Germline-derived CDR1 and CDR2 are SGHKS and YYEKEE (reference sequence). The CDR3 has 15 residues. Trimming removed 4 bases from V and 0 bases from J, with 13 bases in between. The CDR3 DNA follows: TGTGCCAGCAGCGCAGGATTGGGGCTGAACACTGAAGCTTTCTTT. Encoded protein: CASSAGLGLNTEAFF.

The chain carries TRBV4-3 and TRBJ2-2, with 9 bases aligning to TRBD1. Germline CDR1 and CDR2: LGHNA and YSLEER. The CDR3 is made up of 14 amino acids. J was trimmed by 6 bases and V by 5 bases; bases with no gene match: 4. CDR3 in amino acids: CASSGGQGPGELFF. In nucleotides, the CDR3 is TGCGCCAGCAGCGGAGGACAGGGGCCCGGGGAGCTGTTTTTT.

This clone appeared a single time. V gene TRBV2 combines with J gene TRBJ2-1; maybe TRBD1 (6 bases). Trimming removed 9 bases from V and 7 bases from J, with 19 bases in between. CDR1 is SNHLY, CDR2 FYNNEI, per germline. CDR3 length equals 14 residues. The CDR3 sequence is CARGAAGAANEQFF. The CDR3 region has the DNA TGTGCCAGGGGAGCCGCAGGGGCGGCAAATGAGCAGTTCTTC.

The rearrangement uses TRBV15 and TRBJ2-1, with 8 bases matching TRBD1. Germline-derived CDR1 and CDR2 are LNHNV and YYDKDF (reference sequence). V shed 3 bases, J shed 5 bases, and the junction held 12 bases outside the gene matches. The CDR3 extends over 17 amino acids. For the CDR3, the DNA is TGTGCCACCAGCAGTGGGTACGGACAGGGAACGGACAATGAGCAGTTCTTC. This sequence encodes CATSSGYGQGTDNEQFF.

V is TRBV5-6 and J is TRBJ1-2; perhaps TRBD1 as D (5 bases). Per the germline V gene, CDR1 is SGHDT and CDR2 is YYEEEE. The CDR3 is made up of 13 amino acids. Trimming took 0 bases from V and 2 from J, leaving 5 bases between them. CDR3 DNA sequence: TGTGCCAGCAGCTTGGGGGGCAACTATGGCTACACCTTC. This codes for CASSLGGNYGYTF.

The V call is TRBV6-1, the J call TRBJ2-5; 7 positions agree with TRBD1. Germline lookup yields CDR1 MNHNS and CDR2 SASEGT. V lost 1 base to trimming and J lost 2 bases; unmatched junction nucleotides: 4. This CDR3 region has 15 residues. The DNA for the CDR3 is TGTGCCAGCAGTGAAGATCCGGGACAGCAAGAGACCCAGTACTTC. The encoded protein is CASSEDPGQQETQYF.

J is TRBJ2-1 and V is TRBV28; D might be TRBD2 (6 bases). The CDR3 consists of 16 residues. The germline CDR1 and CDR2 sequences are MDHEN and SYDVKM. Trimming pared 6 bases from V and 0 bases from J, leaving 15 bases between. The CDR3, as DNA: TGTGCCAGCAGATCACCGGGCGGGGTCTCCTACAATGAGCAGTTCTTC. Translated: CASRSPGGVSYNEQFF.

The V gene is TRBV28, the J gene TRBJ2-7, with 7 nucleotides matching TRBD1. Germline CDR1 is MDHEN and CDR2 is SYDVKM. The CDR3 is 13 residues long. Unmatched junction bases numbered 9, after V lost 8 bases and J lost 5 bases. The CDR3 reads CASGHRGNDEQYV. The CDR3 nucleotides are TGTGCCAGCGGACACAGGGGTAACGACGAGCAGTACGTC.

The CDR3 nucleotides are TGTGCCATCAGGACTACAGGGGACTTGAATAATTCACCCCTCCACTTT. This gives the protein CAIRTTGDLNNSPLHF. The genes are TRBV10-3 and TRBJ1-6; 7 bases are a match to TRBD1. Germline V CDR1 and CDR2: ENHRY, SYGVKD. J lost 5 bases, V lost 6 bases, and 10 bases had no gene match. CDR3 size: 16 residues.

This chain links TRBV6-5 with TRBJ1-2, with 11 positions matching TRBD1. This CDR3 comprises 15 residues. V was clipped by 7 bases and J by 3 bases; unmatched bases: 7. Per germline, CDR1 MNHEY and CDR2 SVGAGI. CDR3 DNA sequence: TGTGCCAGCACCATTTGGGACAGGGGGGACTATGGCTACACCTTC. Amino acid sequence: CASTIWDRGDYGYTF.

The V gene is TRBV2, the J gene TRBJ2-2; the match to TRBD2 covers 11 bases. CDR3 length equals 13 residues. V dropped 6 bases and J dropped 6; count of bases not matched to a gene: 0. The germline gives CDR1 SNHLY, CDR2 FYNNEI. The DNA of the CDR3 is TGTGCCAGCAGGGGACTAGCGGCCGGGGAGCTGTTTTTT. Protein: CASRGLAAGELFF.

The chain links TRBV9 to TRBJ2-1; a possible D gene is TRBD2 (6 bases). Trimming pared 0 bases from V and 9 bases from J, leaving 13 bases between. Germline V CDR1 and CDR2: SGDLS, YYNGEE. This CDR3 region has 14 residues. CDR3 amino acids: CASSVASLEGEQFF. The CDR3 DNA reads TGTGCCAGCAGCGTAGCTAGCTTGGAGGGTGAGCAGTTCTTC.

The rearrangement joins TRBV21-1 to TRBJ2-7; TRBD1 was called by the table and not checked on the DNA. TRBV21-1 constitutes a pseudogene. This CDR3 spans 12 amino acids. CDR3 coding DNA: TGTGCCAGCAACGACAGGGGGTACGAGCAGTACTTC. It is translated as CASNDRGYEQYF.

The J gene is TRBJ2-3, the V gene TRBV3-1 (or the pseudogene TRBV3-2), with 7 bases matching TRBD2. Germline CDR1 is LGHDT and CDR2 is YNNKEL (reference sequence). There are 17 residues in the CDR3. Trimming removed 4 bases from V and 0 bases from J; junction bases left unmatched: 10. The CDR3 coding sequence is TGTGCCAGCAGCCTTTTTTCGAGCGGGATTAGCACAGATACGCAGTATTTT. This codes for CASSLFSSGISTDTQYF.

The chain couples TRBV19 to TRBJ1-1; D is unresolved. The CDR3 extends over 11 amino acids. The V gene's germline CDR1 is LNHDA and CDR2 SQIVND (reference sequence). Trimming took off 6 bases at V and 6 bases at J, with 8 bases between the two ends. Written as DNA, the CDR3 is TGTGCCAGTAGCTGGAGCGCTGAAGCTTTCTTT. This translates into CASSWSAEAFF.

J is TRBJ1-2 and V is TRBV15, with 9 bases lining up with TRBD1. This CDR3 is built from 13 residues. Germline lookup yields CDR1 LNHNV and CDR2 YYDKDF (reference sequence). V shed 0 bases and J 8 bases; nucleotides not matched to a gene: 1. The CDR3 here is CATSRETGGGYTF. Here the CDR3 DNA reads TGTGCCACCAGCAGAGAGACAGGGGGAGGCTACACCTTC.

The chain joins TRBV3-1 (or the pseudogene TRBV3-2) to TRBJ2-2; TRBD2 matches at 10 bases. With 3 bases clipped from V and 4 bases from J, the junction kept 8 bases outside the gene matches. This CDR3 is built from 17 residues. CDR1 and CDR2 (germline): LGHDT, YNNKEL (reference sequence). CDR3 amino acids: CASSQNSGRSLTGELFF. CDR3 in DNA: TGTGCCAGCAGCCAGAATAGCGGGAGGTCGCTCACCGGGGAGCTGTTTTTT.

The genes are TRBV13 and TRBJ1-2; D not certain. Looked up from germline, CDR1 is PRHDT and CDR2 is FYEKMQ (reference sequence). CDR3 size: 15 residues. V gave up 5 bases and J gave up 8 bases, with 21 bases separating them. The CDR3 bases are TGTGCCAGCAGCCCGGGGTGGGTAGGATCGGTCGGCTACACCTTC. It yields the protein CASSPGWVGSVGYTF.

The gene calls are TRBV24-1 and TRBJ2-3, with D possibly being TRBD2 (5 bases). Germline V gene data show CDR1 as KGHDR and CDR2 as SFDVKD. The CDR3 is 17 amino acids. V was pared by 6 bases and J by 0 bases, with 18 bases between. The CDR3 bases are TGTGCCACCAGTCCCCCGTTGAGTGGGGAGAGCACAGATACGCAGTATTTT. It yields the protein CATSPPLSGESTDTQYF.

V and J are TRBV5-1 and TRBJ1-1, with 7 bases matching TRBD1. Germline-derived CDR1 and CDR2 are SGHRS and YFSETQ. The CDR3 extends over 15 amino acids. Trimming took 5 bases from V and 2 from J; bases not matched to a gene: 9. CDR3 loop: CASSPLDRTNTEAFF. CDR3 nucleotide sequence: TGCGCCAGCAGTCCTTTGGACAGGACCAACACTGAAGCTTTCTTT.

The chain joins TRBV2 to TRBJ2-3; tentatively, D is TRBD2 (6 bases). Germline V gives CDR1 SNHLY, CDR2 FYNNEI. V lost 9 bases, J lost 1 base, and 14 bases lay in between. The CDR3 totals 14 residues. The CDR3 region is CASIGGSGTDTQYF. The CDR3 DNA is TGTGCCAGTATCGGGGGTTCTGGCACAGATACGCAGTATTTT.

This clone has just a few counts. The genes are TRBV14 and TRBJ2-5; 10 bases line up with TRBD2. The CDR3 spans 17 residues. Germline CDR1 is SGHDN and CDR2 is FVKESK. V lost 1 base, J lost 3 bases, and 8 bases stayed unmatched. The CDR3 loop is CASSQAGASGGKETQYF. For the CDR3, the DNA is TGTGCCAGCAGCCAAGCCGGGGCTAGCGGGGGAAAAGAGACCCAGTACTTC.

The rearrangement links TRBV5-5 to TRBJ2-2; D remains ambiguous. The germline V gene encodes CDR1 SGHKS and CDR2 YYEKEE (reference sequence). The CDR3 sequence is 15 residues long. Trimming left V 1 base short and J 0 bases short, with 7 bases between. CDR3 nucleotides: TGTGCCAGCAGCTTGCTAACGGCGAACACCGGGGAGCTGTTTTTT. As protein: CASSLLTANTGELFF.

The rearrangement joins TRBV4-3 to TRBJ1-1; D is unclear. Trimming took 4 bases from V and 3 from J, leaving 18 bases between them. Germline-derived CDR1 and CDR2 are LGHNA and YSLEER. This CDR3 is 16 amino acids long. The CDR3 here is CASSRGGFYVDTEAFF. CDR3 DNA: TGCGCCAGCAGCCGCGGAGGGTTTTACGTAGACACTGAAGCTTTCTTT.

The chain recombines TRBV28 with TRBJ1-1; 9 positions match TRBD1. V gave up 7 bases and J gave up 3 bases; unmatched junction bases: 6. CDR3 length: 14 amino acids. Germline V gene data show CDR1 as MDHEN and CDR2 as SYDVKM. Here the CDR3 DNA reads TGTGCCAGCAATGGGGACAGGGCATACACTGAAGCTTTCTTT. Protein: CASNGDRAYTEAFF.

The chain joins TRBV28 to TRBJ1-6; possible D gene TRBD1, 6 bases. Trimming removed 6 bases from V and 3 bases from J, with 6 bases in between. This CDR3 region has 13 residues. Germline CDR1 and CDR2: MDHEN and SYDVKM. The CDR3 DNA is TGTGCCAGCAGGGACAGCTATAATTCACCCCTCCACTTT. Amino acid sequence: CASRDSYNSPLHF.

This chain uses TRBV18 with TRBJ1-5; TRBD1 aligns across 7 bases. The CDR3 consists of 15 residues. The germline V gene has CDR1 KGHSH and CDR2 LQKENI. The trim removed 6 bases at V and 0 bases at J, leaving 5 bases unmatched. CDR3 bases: TGTGCCAGCTCGGGCGACAGGGATAGCAATCAGCCCCAGCATTTT. It yields the protein CASSGDRDSNQPQHF.